The sequence of this T cell receptor (beta chain) was determined in a study of neurological immune-mediated disorders. 5'RACE with 10-nucleotide random UMIs generated the cDNA. TCRdb re-called the 5' RACE reads with MiXCR, one entry per CDR3 protein. The sample records roughly 62,000 distinct CDR3 sequences, 3% to 4% being singletons. The V gene's germline CDR1 is SGHNT and CDR2 YENEEA. The CDR3 totals 13 residues. Of note for this clonotype: Being one base from a much bigger clone, this may be a read error.

The TCR originated in a woman between 50 and 59 years old with multiple sclerosis. Material: PBMCs. The chain joins TRBV11-3 to TRBJ1-5; D uncertain. CDR3 protein: CASSLDGNQPQNF. Here the CDR3 DNA reads TGTGCCAGCAGCTTAGATGGTAATCAGCCCCAGAATTTT.